The TCR beta chain described here comes from a study of shared clonotypes between healthy human individuals. Study-level background: The study enrolled a couple of women and three men aged 18 to 49. Used for every donor were three CD4 naive, three CD4 memory, two CD8 naive and one CD8 memory plate.

Negatively enriched CD4+ T cells were divided by CD45RA into naive and memory. Assay: immunoSEQ multiplex PCR; the TCRdb copy retains only in-frame clones and omits some. Of about 980,000 clones listed, about 80% are singletons. There are 17 residues in the CDR3. V dropped 7 bases and J dropped 0 bases, with 19 bases sitting between them. The germline CDR1 and CDR2 sequences are LNHDA and SQIVND (reference sequence). The sample comprised memory CD4+ T cells sorted from blood. Subset given: CD45RA-negative fraction. V gene TRBV19 combines with J gene TRBJ1-5, with D unresolved. This sequence was found in a man between 18 and 29 years old in good health. This chain's CDR3 is CASNRAGRADSNQPQHF. In DNA, the CDR3 is TGTGCCAGTAATCGGGCAGGAAGGGCGGATAGCAATCAGCCCCAGCATTTT.